The 23 T cell receptor beta chains given below trace back to one sample, sequenced in a study of T cells in Graves' hyperthyroidism and ophthalmopathy. Researchers amplified the TCR beta CDR3 regions from RNA transcripts. Using the HTBI primer set, a first-round RT-PCR was run on the TCR CDR3. One entry per CDR3 protein results from TCRdb running MiXCR on the multiplex PCR reads. This table has about 210,000 distinct CDR3 sequences, approximately 20% appearing once. Material for sequencing was blood. All receptors come from a man aged 35-49 years with Graves' hyperthyroidism.

This clonotype was seen many times. The chain employs TRBV20-1 and TRBJ1-4, with no clear D. The CDR3 loop spans 14 amino acids. The germline gives CDR1 DFQATT, CDR2 SNEGSKA (reference sequence). Trimming cost V 2 bases and J 3 bases, with 10 bases left between them. CDR3 residues: CSARRSWANEKLFF. Here the CDR3 DNA reads TGCAGTGCTAGAAGAAGTTGGGCTAATGAAAAACTGTTTTTT.

The table lists this clonotype with a few counts. The rearrangement joins TRBV18 to TRBJ1-4; weak D call: TRBD1 (6 bases). The CDR3 runs 13 residues. Looked up from germline, CDR1 is KGHSH and CDR2 is LQKENI. Trimming stripped 9 bases from V and 5 bases from J, with 13 bases between. The CDR3 region is CASCLQGNEKLFF. CDR3 sequence (DNA): TGTGCCAGTTGCCTACAGGGAAATGAAAAACTGTTTTTT.

This CDR3 reads CASSLRELSGNTIYF. For the CDR3, the DNA is TGTGCCAGCAGTTTGAGGGAGCTCTCTGGAAACACCATATATTTT. V and J are TRBV28 and TRBJ1-3; D remains unclear. The CDR3 contains 15 residues. Germline V CDR1 and CDR2: MDHEN, SYDVKM. Trimming took 3 bases from V and 0 from J, leaving 9 bases between them.

At least ten counts were recorded for this clonotype. The V and J genes are TRBV28 and TRBJ2-1; D is undetermined. The CDR3 runs to 16 residues. Trimming stripped 0 bases from V and 6 bases from J, with 15 bases between. The germline V gene encodes CDR1 MDHEN and CDR2 SYDVKM. The CDR3 here is CASSLWRPEARNEQFF. The CDR3 DNA is TGTGCCAGCAGTTTATGGCGCCCAGAAGCGCGCAATGAGCAGTTCTTC. Looking up the rest from reference TRBV28 and TRBJ2-1 gives the full variable domain: DVKVTQSSRYLVKRTGEKVFLECVQDMDHENMFWYRQDPGLGLRLIYFSYDVKMKEKGDIPEGYSVSREKKERFSLILESASTNQTSMYLCASSLWRPEARNEQFFGPGTRLTVL.

This clonotype was detected only a few times. The chain has TRBV30 and TRBJ2-3; D gene unclear. Germline assignment: CDR1 GTSNPN and CDR2 SVGIG (reference sequence). The CDR3 spans 13 residues. Trimming removed 1 base from V and 2 bases from J, with 7 bases in between. The CDR3 loop reads CAWSDASTDTQYF. The CDR3 coding sequence is TGTGCCTGGAGTGATGCTTCCACAGATACGCAGTATTTT.

The chain joins TRBV4-3 to TRBJ2-3; maybe TRBD2 (5 bases). CDR1 and CDR2 (germline): LGHNA, YSLEER. This CDR3 comprises 15 residues. Trimming removed 0 bases at V and 0 bases at J, with 7 bases between. The CDR3, as DNA: TGCGCCAGCAGCCAAGACGGGGTTAGCACAGATACGCAGTATTTT. Translating gives CASSQDGVSTDTQYF.

In this sample, this clonotype turned up many times. The V gene is TRBV20-1, the J gene TRBJ2-5; TRBD2 might be the D (6 bases). Germline V gene data show CDR1 as DFQATT and CDR2 as SNEGSKA (reference sequence). CDR3 length equals 15 residues. V shed 1 base and J shed 5 bases, with 17 bases lying between them. This chain's CDR3 is CSARVHRGAGETQYF. CDR3 DNA: TGCAGTGCTAGAGTTCATCGGGGCGCGGGGGAGACCCAGTACTTC.

Concerning this clonotype: This could be a read error, since a much larger clone is one nucleotide away. The chain carries TRBV6-1 and TRBJ1-5; D gene unclear. The V gene's germline CDR1 is MNHNS and CDR2 SASEGT. The CDR3 consists of 13 residues. The CDR3 protein is CANSPRRDQPQHF. Here the CDR3 DNA reads TGTGCCAACAGTCCCAGGAGGGATCAGCCCCAGCATTTT.

This clonotype occurred many times. The chain carries TRBV11-2 and TRBJ2-1; TRBD1 is a possible D gene (5 bases). The CDR3 runs to 15 residues. Germline values: CDR1 SGHAT, CDR2 FQNNGV. V lost 3 bases and J 6 bases, leaving 15 bases between the germline ends. This chain's CDR3 is CASSFREGVANEQFF. The CDR3 DNA follows: TGTGCCAGCAGCTTCAGGGAAGGAGTGGCCAATGAGCAGTTCTTC.

This chain connects TRBV24-1 to TRBJ2-7; the D call may be TRBD1 or TRBD2 (6 bases each). The CDR3 is 20 amino acids. V was shortened by 4 bases and J by 2 bases, with 29 bases between the two germline ends. The germline V gene has CDR1 KGHDR and CDR2 SFDVKD. The CDR3 protein is CATSEFIGGPNLTDPYEQYF. DNA for the CDR3: TGTGCCACCAGTGAGTTCATCGGGGGCCCCAATCTTACGGATCCCTACGAGCAGTACTTC.

This chain joins TRBV29-1 and TRBJ2-5, with 10 positions matching TRBD1. V was clipped by 6 bases and J by 4 bases; unmatched bases: 11. CDR1 and CDR2 from the germline V gene are SQVTM and ANQGSEA. This CDR3 is built from 15 residues. CDR3 amino acids: CSVARGGQGLETQYF. The CDR3 DNA is TGCAGCGTCGCAAGGGGGGGACAGGGGTTAGAGACCCAGTACTTC.

This clonotype was observed a single time. The chain uses TRBV20-1 and TRBJ2-1; 16 nucleotides align to TRBD2. This CDR3 comprises 17 residues. The germline V gene encodes CDR1 DFQATT and CDR2 SNEGSKA (reference sequence). The V gene end was trimmed by 6 bases and the J gene end by 2 bases; junction bases not matched to a gene: 7. The CDR3 bases are TGCAGTGCCACCGGGACTAGCGGGGGGGCCGCCTACAATGAGCAGTTCTTC. Protein sequence: CSATGTSGGAAYNEQFF.

This clonotype was counted many times. V is TRBV20-1 and J is TRBJ2-1; a possible D gene is TRBD2 (5 bases). Germline loops: CDR1 DFQATT, CDR2 SNEGSKA (reference sequence). This CDR3 contains 13 residues. Trimming left V 5 bases short and J 4 bases short, with 12 bases between. The CDR3 bases are TGCAGTGCTGCAGAGGGAGCATACAATGAGCAGTTCTTC. Residues: CSAAEGAYNEQFF.

In its sample, this clonotype was seen many times. The chain is built from TRBV18 and TRBJ2-1; tentatively, D is TRBD1 (5 bases). From germline, CDR1 is KGHSH and CDR2 LQKENI. The ends were cut back, 6 bases at V and 1 base at J, with 13 bases in the middle. The CDR3 has 15 amino acids. The CDR3 region has the DNA TGTGCCAGCTCTCCCGACAGAATTTCCTACAATGAGCAGTTCTTC. Its translation is CASSPDRISYNEQFF.

This clonotype was recorded at least ten times. CDR3 residues: CASSPMGQGFGDEQYF. CDR3 nucleotide sequence: TGTGCCAGCTCACCGATGGGACAGGGGTTCGGGGACGAGCAGTACTTC. This chain connects TRBV18 to TRBJ2-7; TRBD1 aligns across 10 bases. CDR1 KGHSH and CDR2 LQKENI come from the germline V gene. The V segment lost 3 bases and the J segment 5 bases; nucleotides outside the gene matches: 10. The CDR3 is 16 residues long.

At least ten counts were recorded for this clonotype. CDR3 loop: CSAPNGGTLNTEAFF. The CDR3 coding sequence is TGCAGTGCTCCGAATGGAGGGACCTTGAACACTGAAGCTTTCTTT. The chain combines TRBV20-1 with TRBJ1-1; D is possibly TRBD1 (5 bases). Per the germline V gene, CDR1 is DFQATT and CDR2 is SNEGSKA (reference sequence). This CDR3 region has 15 residues. V lost 5 bases, J lost 0 bases, and 16 bases lay in between.

The genes are TRBV5-4 and TRBJ2-2, with 10 bases lining up with TRBD1. Germline V lookup: CDR1 SGHNT, CDR2 YYREEE (reference sequence). The J segment lost 6 bases and the V segment lost 1 base, leaving 3 bases of the junction unmatched. CDR3 length equals 15 residues. The CDR3 bases are TGTGCCAGCAGCTTGAGACAGGGGGCCGCCGGGGAGCTGTTTTTT. This encodes CASSLRQGAAGELFF. Combining the CDR3 with reference TRBV5-4 and TRBJ2-2 gives the whole variable domain ETGVTQSPTHLIKTRGQQVTLRCSSQSGHNTVSWYQQALGQGPQFIFQYYREEENGRGNFPPRFSGLQFPNYSSELNVNALELDDSALYLCASSLRQGAAGELFFGEGSRLTVL.

The chain's CDR3 is CASSVVGGLDEQFF. Here the CDR3 DNA reads TGTGCCAGCAGCGTAGTAGGAGGGTTGGATGAGCAGTTCTTC. This sequence joins TRBV9 and TRBJ2-1; D might be TRBD2 (6 bases). CDR3 length equals 14 residues. The germline gives CDR1 SGDLS, CDR2 YYNGEE. The germline V and J ends were trimmed by 0 bases and 8 bases, with 12 bases remaining between them.

This clonotype was picked up many times. The chain recombines TRBV20-1 with TRBJ2-7, with 8 bases aligning to TRBD1. The length of the CDR3 is 16 residues. Germline V CDR1 and CDR2: DFQATT, SNEGSKA (reference sequence). Unmatched junction bases numbered 10, after V lost 3 bases and J lost 0 bases. The CDR3 coding sequence is TGCAGTGCTAGTGAGATCCGGGACAGGAGCTCCTACGAGCAGTACTTC. Protein: CSASEIRDRSSYEQYF.

V is TRBV7-2 and J is TRBJ2-3, with 9 bases fitting TRBD1. The J segment lost 5 bases and the V segment lost 1 base, leaving 10 bases of the junction unmatched. The CDR3 has 17 amino acids. Per germline, CDR1 SGHTA and CDR2 FQGNSA. CDR3 protein: CASSLGEGQGSGDTQYF. The CDR3 nucleotides read TGTGCCAGCAGCTTAGGGGAGGGACAGGGTTCTGGAGATACGCAGTATTTT.

The sample holds many counts of this clonotype. V usage is TRBV7-2 and J usage is TRBJ2-3, with 7 positions matching TRBD2. CDR3 size: 15 residues. With V trimmed by 4 bases and J by 2 bases, 6 bases remained unmatched. Germline assignment: CDR1 SGHTA and CDR2 FQGNSA. The CDR3 DNA sequence: TGTGCCAGCAGCTCCCCTAGCGGCTACACAGATACGCAGTATTTT. Amino acids: CASSSPSGYTDTQYF.

The rearrangement joins TRBV12-3 or TRBV12-4 to TRBJ2-7; tentatively, D is TRBD2 (5 bases). The CDR3 contains 14 residues. Trimming left V 0 bases short and J 7 bases short, with 13 bases between. CDR3 sequence (DNA): TGTGCCAGCAGTTTAGCTGTCGGGGTTAGGGAGCAGTACTTC. Translation: CASSLAVGVREQYF.

This clonotype has ten or more counts. V gene TRBV7-2 combines with J gene TRBJ2-7; 13 bases align to TRBD2. The CDR3 spans 15 residues. Germline V gives CDR1 SGHTA, CDR2 FQGNSA. With 4 bases clipped from V and 4 bases from J, the junction kept 4 bases outside the gene matches. Written as DNA, the CDR3 is TGTGCCAGCAGCTATACACTAGCGGGGGGGTACGAGCAGTACTTC. This gives the protein CASSYTLAGGYEQYF.